The clone carrying this T cell receptor (beta chain) was seen more than once but under ten times. Patients at the Seattle site were enrolled during active infection and followed longitudinally. Original methodology: Amplification from reference gene primers served as the basis for estimated nucleated cell counts. Here immunoSEQ multiplex PCR was the method, and the copy in TCRdb shows in-frame clones only, minus some. V and J calls and clone size are those listed in that table; D and trimming were worked out from the DNA. Of roughly 100,000 clones listed, 75% to 85% are singletons. The sample originates from a study of blood T cell repertoires in COVID-19. In the study overall: The United States, Italy and Spain were the sources of the acute and convalescent COVID-19 samples.

The V and J ends lost 5 bases and 5 bases respectively, with 13 bases between them. The CDR3 runs to 15 residues. From germline, CDR1 is MDHEN and CDR2 SYDVKM. Input material: peripheral blood. The sequence was collected from an older man with COVID-19, enrolled during active disease. The chain couples TRBV28 to TRBJ1-6, with D possibly matching TRBD1 (6 bases). CDR3 in DNA: TGTGCCAGCAGTCAGGGGTACAGCGATAATTCACCCCTCCACTTT. Translating gives CASSQGYSDNSPLHF.